The 24 T cell receptor beta chains reported below all come from one sample, sequenced in a study of cytotoxic CD8 clonotypes in ibrutinib-treated CLL. Sequencing was performed with immunoSEQ multiplex PCR; in TCRdb, only in-frame clones are kept and a portion is missing. The sample consists of approximately 330,000 clones, about 77% of them appearing once. The sample was PBMCs, taken before ibrutinib treatment. The receptors here all came from a human donor with chronic lymphocytic leukemia.

DNA of the CDR3: TGTGCCAGCAGCTTAGCCCACCGAGGGAATCGGATGAACACCGGGGAGCTGTTTTTT. It encodes CASSLAHRGNRMNTGELFF. The chain uses TRBV7-6 and TRBJ2-2; D is possibly TRBD2 (5 bases). Germline V gene lookup returns CDR1 SGHVS and CDR2 FNYEAQ. Trimming cost V 0 bases and J 1 base, with 18 bases left between them. This CDR3 has 19 amino acids.

The chain has TRBV5-1 and TRBJ2-1; D not resolved. Per the germline V gene, CDR1 is SGHRS and CDR2 is YFSETQ. The CDR3 has 15 residues. Trimming took 4 bases from V and 0 from J, leaving 11 bases between them. Written as DNA, the CDR3 is TGCGCCAGCAGCGCAACGTACAGCTCCTACAATGAGCAGTTCTTC. Protein: CASSATYSSYNEQFF.

This sequence joins TRBV7-9 and TRBJ2-1; D may correspond to TRBD1 or TRBD2 (5 bases each). Germline-derived CDR1 and CDR2 are SEHNR and FQNEAQ (reference sequence). V was trimmed by 2 bases and J by 7 bases, leaving 9 bases between them. This CDR3 contains 13 residues. The CDR3 DNA is TGTGCCAGCAGCTTAACAGGCGGGAATGAGCAGTTCTTC. This sequence encodes CASSLTGGNEQFF. Looking up the rest from reference TRBV7-9 and TRBJ2-1 gives the full variable domain: DTGVSQNPRHKITKRGQNVTFRCDPISEHNRLYWYRQTLGQGPEFLTYFQNEAQLEKSRLLSDRFSAERPKGSFSTLEIQRTEQGDSAMYLCASSLTGGNEQFFGPGTRLTVL.

The chain is built from TRBV7-6 and TRBJ2-7, with 7 positions matching TRBD1. The CDR3 length is 13 residues. V lost 1 base to trimming and J lost 5 bases; unmatched junction nucleotides: 2. Germline V gives CDR1 SGHVS, CDR2 FNYEAQ. CDR3 region: CASSLDRGDEQYF. CDR3 in DNA: TGTGCCAGCAGCTTAGACAGGGGCGACGAGCAGTACTTC.

As to this clone: One end of the junction does not line up with germline, which may come from a read error. Here the CDR3 DNA reads TGTGCCAGCAGCCTAACTAAACTAGCGGGAGCCAACAATGAGCAGTTCTTC. It specifies CASSLTKLAGANNEQFF. V and J are TRBV7-3 and TRBJ2-1; 11 bases are a match to TRBD2. Germline V CDR1 and CDR2: SGHTA, FQGTGA. The CDR3 has 17 amino acids.

This clone was picked up a small number of times. V and J are TRBV28 and TRBJ1-1; D not certain. Germline lookup yields CDR1 MDHEN and CDR2 SYDVKM. The CDR3 has 13 amino acids. Trimming removed 2 bases from V and 4 bases from J, with 8 bases in between. Here the CDR3 DNA reads TGTGCCAGCAGTTTACTACAGAGCACTGAAGCTTTCTTT. It yields the protein CASSLLQSTEAFF.

The chain is built from TRBV5-6 and TRBJ1-3; D remains ambiguous. Germline lookup yields CDR1 SGHDT and CDR2 YYEEEE. V dropped 0 bases and J dropped 4 bases, with 14 bases sitting between them. The CDR3 loop spans 16 amino acids. CDR3 DNA: TGTGCCAGCAGCTTGGAGAACAGTATCCCCGGAAACACCATATATTTT. It codes for CASSLENSIPGNTIYF.

The chain uses TRBV18 and TRBJ2-3; D ambiguous. Germline V CDR1 and CDR2: KGHSH, LQKENI. There are 15 residues in the CDR3. The V end was cut by 8 bases, the J end by 1 base, with 16 bases between. In DNA, the CDR3 is TGTGCCAGCCCCACCTCTACCTGGGGCACAGATACGCAGTATTTT. It is translated as CASPTSTWGTDTQYF.

This clone was recorded once. CDR3 nucleotide sequence: TGTGCCAGCAGATTTCTAGCGGAATCTAGCACAGATACGCAGTATTTT. Its translation is CASRFLAESSTDTQYF. The chain carries TRBV27 and TRBJ2-3; TRBD2 aligns across 7 bases. Trimming removed 6 bases from V and 0 bases from J; junction bases left unmatched: 9. This CDR3 spans 16 amino acids. Germline CDR1 is MNHEY and CDR2 is SMNVEV (reference sequence).

The V gene is TRBV11-3, the J gene TRBJ1-1; 8 positions match TRBD1. This CDR3 region has 16 residues. Unmatched junction bases numbered 17, after V lost 10 bases and J lost 4 bases. In germline, CDR1 is SGHNT, CDR2 YENEEA. The CDR3 DNA follows: TGTGCCATGGGACAGGTAAAACTAGAGCTGGGCACTGAAGCTTTCTTT. Amino acid sequence: CAMGQVKLELGTEAFF.

The rearrangement links TRBV27 to TRBJ2-7; 7 bases fit TRBD2. The CDR3 has 16 amino acids. With V trimmed by 5 bases and J by 0 bases, 10 bases remained unmatched. Germline V gene sequence: CDR1 MNHEY, CDR2 SMNVEV (reference sequence). The CDR3 is CASSPTLAEYSYEQYF. CDR3 sequence (DNA): TGTGCCAGCAGTCCAACTCTAGCGGAGTACTCCTACGAGCAGTACTTC.

This rearrangement joins TRBV29-1 to TRBJ2-7; 7 positions agree with TRBD1. The CDR3 extends over 15 amino acids. Germline V CDR1 and CDR2: SQVTM, ANQGSEA. V was clipped by 5 bases and J by 3 bases; unmatched bases: 13. Here the CDR3 reads CSVTRTGDLYYEQYF. As DNA, the CDR3 is TGCAGCGTTACCCGAACAGGGGATTTATACTACGAGCAGTACTTC.

Written as DNA, the CDR3 is TGTGCCAGCAGCCAGGGACCACAGGGATCCAACGTCCTGACTTTC. Residues: CASSQGPQGSNVLTF. The chain recombines TRBV28 with TRBJ2-6; D is possibly TRBD1 (6 bases). Trimming pared 6 bases from V and 8 bases from J, leaving 17 bases between. Germline CDR1 reads MDHEN; CDR2 reads SYDVKM. The CDR3 runs to 15 residues.

This clone was observed a few times. The chain has TRBV30 and TRBJ2-5, with 7 bases identical to TRBD1. V lost 4 bases to trimming and J lost 1 base; unmatched junction nucleotides: 9. This CDR3 contains 15 residues. Germline lookup yields CDR1 GTSNPN and CDR2 SVGIG (reference sequence). The CDR3 spells CAWTPIGTVQETQYF. The CDR3 coding sequence is TGTGCCTGGACGCCAATAGGGACAGTCCAAGAGACCCAGTACTTC.

The V call is TRBV5-1, the J call TRBJ2-3, with 7 positions matching TRBD2. The CDR3 runs to 17 residues. In germline, CDR1 is SGHRS, CDR2 YFSETQ. V was clipped by 0 bases and J by 0 bases; unmatched bases: 7. DNA for the CDR3: TGCGCCAGCAGCTTGGTTCGGAGCGGGACTAGCACAGATACGCAGTATTTT. Protein product: CASSLVRSGTSTDTQYF.

The chain has TRBV5-1 and TRBJ1-2, with TRBD1 matching over 7 bases. From germline, CDR1 is SGHRS and CDR2 YFSETQ. Trimming removed 4 bases from V and 5 bases from J; junction bases left unmatched: 11. The CDR3 totals 15 residues. DNA of the CDR3: TGCGCCAGCAGCAAGGTTACAGGGGATTTGTATGGCTACACCTTC. Amino acid sequence: CASSKVTGDLYGYTF.

This chain uses TRBV5-1 with TRBJ2-1, with TRBD1 matching 9 bases. Per germline, CDR1 SGHRS and CDR2 YFSETQ. CDR3 size: 12 residues. J gave up 13 bases and V 0 bases, and 2 bases lay outside the gene matches. CDR3: CASSLDRGLQFF. DNA for the CDR3: TGCGCCAGCAGCTTGGACAGGGGGCTCCAGTTCTTC.

This chain uses TRBV5-4 with TRBJ2-3; 16 positions agree with TRBD2. With 2 bases clipped from V and 2 bases from J, the junction kept 5 bases outside the gene matches. The V gene's germline CDR1 is SGHNT and CDR2 YYREEE (reference sequence). The CDR3 has 18 residues. In nucleotides, the CDR3 is TGTGCCAGCAGCTTTCCGGGACTAGCGGGAGGGCTCACAGATACGCAGTATTTT. As protein: CASSFPGLAGGLTDTQYF.

This clone was detected only a few times. The rearrangement uses TRBV15 and TRBJ2-6; D possibly corresponds to TRBD1 (5 bases). The CDR3 loop spans 15 amino acids. CDR1 is LNHNV and CDR2 is YYDKDF in the germline V gene (reference sequence). V was shortened by 1 base and J by 4 bases, with 8 bases between the two germline ends. This chain's CDR3 is CATSRAGMGANVLTF. For the CDR3, the DNA is TGTGCCACCAGCAGAGCAGGGATGGGGGCCAACGTCCTGACTTTC. The full variable domain, completed using reference TRBV15 and TRBJ2-6, is DAMVIQNPRYQVTQFGKPVTLSCSQTLNHNVMYWYQQKSSQAPKLLFHYYDKDFNNEADTPDNFQSRRPNTSFCFLDIRSPGLGDTAMYLCATSRAGMGANVLTFGAGSRLTVL.

V gene TRBV27 combines with J gene TRBJ1-3; D uncertain. Germline V gives CDR1 MNHEY, CDR2 SMNVEV (reference sequence). This CDR3 is 14 amino acids long. The ends were cut back, 5 bases at V and 2 bases at J, with 10 bases in the middle. The CDR3 loop is CASSREFAGNTIYF. In DNA form, the CDR3 reads TGTGCCAGCAGTCGGGAATTTGCTGGAAACACCATATATTTT.

The chain has TRBV7-2 and TRBJ1-2; D is uncertain. Trimming took off 1 base at V and 0 bases at J, with 12 bases between the two ends. The CDR3 extends over 16 amino acids. Germline CDR1 is SGHTA and CDR2 is FQGNSA. The CDR3 bases are TGTGCCAGCAGCTTAGGTACAGCAAAAGCTAACTATGGCTACACCTTC. Encoded protein: CASSLGTAKANYGYTF.

The V and J genes are TRBV4-3 and TRBJ2-1; tentative D call: TRBD2 (6 bases). V lost 3 bases, J lost 7 bases, and 13 bases lay in between. The CDR3 contains 14 residues. Germline CDR1 reads LGHNA; CDR2 reads YSLEER. The CDR3 here is CASSHLGGGNEQFF. The CDR3 coding sequence is TGCGCCAGCAGCCATTTAGGTGGGGGGAATGAGCAGTTCTTC.

Only one count was recorded for this clone. The CDR3 DNA follows: TGTGCCAGCAGCGGGAAGATGACTAGCGGGGCGACTTATGAGCAGTTCTTC. It yields the protein CASSGKMTSGATYEQFF. The J gene is TRBJ2-1, the V gene TRBV9, with 11 nucleotides matching TRBD2. The CDR3 loop spans 17 amino acids. The V gene's germline CDR1 is SGDLS and CDR2 YYNGEE. V trimming: 3 bases; J trimming: 8 bases; junction bases outside the gene matches: 13.

As DNA, the CDR3 is TGTGCCAGCAGCGTCGGTCACACCATATATTTT. It yields the protein CASSVGHTIYF. The V gene is TRBV9, the J gene TRBJ1-3; D uncertain. Germline CDR1 and CDR2: SGDLS and YYNGEE. This CDR3 is 11 amino acids long. Trimming left V 2 bases short and J 8 bases short, with 5 bases between. The full variable domain, rest sourced from reference TRBV9 and TRBJ1-3, is DSGVTQTPKHLITATGQRVTLRCSPRSGDLSVYWYQQSLDQGLQFLIQYYNGEERAKGNILERFSAQQFPDLHSELNLSSLELGDSALYFCASSVGHTIYFGEGSWLTVV.